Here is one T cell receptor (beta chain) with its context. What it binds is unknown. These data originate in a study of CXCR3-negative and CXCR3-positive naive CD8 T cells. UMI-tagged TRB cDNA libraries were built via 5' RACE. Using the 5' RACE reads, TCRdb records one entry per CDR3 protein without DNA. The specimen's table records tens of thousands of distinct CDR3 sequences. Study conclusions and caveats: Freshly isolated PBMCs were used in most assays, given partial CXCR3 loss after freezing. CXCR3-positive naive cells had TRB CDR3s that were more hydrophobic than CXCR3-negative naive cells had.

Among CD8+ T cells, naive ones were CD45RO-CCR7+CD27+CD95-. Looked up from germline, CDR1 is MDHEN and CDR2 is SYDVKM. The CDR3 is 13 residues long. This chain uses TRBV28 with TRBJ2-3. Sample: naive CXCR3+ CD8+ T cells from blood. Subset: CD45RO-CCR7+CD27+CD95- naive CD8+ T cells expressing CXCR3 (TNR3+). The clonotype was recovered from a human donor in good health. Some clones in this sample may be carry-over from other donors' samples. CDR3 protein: CASSTTPTDTQYF.